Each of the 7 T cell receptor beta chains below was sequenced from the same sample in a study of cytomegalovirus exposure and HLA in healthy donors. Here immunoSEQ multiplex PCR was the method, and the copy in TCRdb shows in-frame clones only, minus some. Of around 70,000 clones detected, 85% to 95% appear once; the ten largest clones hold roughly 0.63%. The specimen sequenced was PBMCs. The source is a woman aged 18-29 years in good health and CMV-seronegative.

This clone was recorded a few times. This CDR3 reads CAWMGTGSYTF. CDR3 nucleotides: TGTGCCTGGATGGGGACAGGGAGCTACACCTTC. This chain links TRBV30 with TRBJ1-2; TRBD1 matches 9 bases. The CDR3 spans 11 residues. With V trimmed by 4 bases and J by 9 bases, 3 bases remained unmatched. Looked up from germline, CDR1 is GTSNPN and CDR2 is SVGIG (reference sequence).

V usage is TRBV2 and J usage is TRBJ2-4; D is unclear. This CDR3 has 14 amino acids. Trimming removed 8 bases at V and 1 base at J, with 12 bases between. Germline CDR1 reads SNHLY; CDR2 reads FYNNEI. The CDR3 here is CASRDPGAKNIQYF. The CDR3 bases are TGTGCCAGCCGAGACCCCGGGGCCAAAAACATTCAGTACTTC.

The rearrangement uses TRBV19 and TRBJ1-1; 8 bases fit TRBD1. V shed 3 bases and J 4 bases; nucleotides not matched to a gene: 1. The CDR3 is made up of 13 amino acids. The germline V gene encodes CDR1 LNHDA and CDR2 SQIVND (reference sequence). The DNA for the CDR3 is TGTGCCAGTAGTATTACAGGGGGCACTGAAGCTTTCTTT. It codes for CASSITGGTEAFF. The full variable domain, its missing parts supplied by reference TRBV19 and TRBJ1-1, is DGGITQSPKYLFRKEGQNVTLSCEQNLNHDAMYWYRQDPGQGLRLIYYSQIVNDFQKGDIAEGYSVSREKKESFPLTVTSAQKNPTAFYLCASSITGGTEAFFGQGTRLTVV.

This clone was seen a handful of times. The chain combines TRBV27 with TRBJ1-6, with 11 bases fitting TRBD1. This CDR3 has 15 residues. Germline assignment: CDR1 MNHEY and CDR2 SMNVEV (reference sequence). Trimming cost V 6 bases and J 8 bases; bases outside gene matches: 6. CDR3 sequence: CASSPGTGGDSPLHF. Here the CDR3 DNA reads TGTGCCAGCAGCCCCGGGACAGGGGGAGATTCACCCCTCCACTTT.

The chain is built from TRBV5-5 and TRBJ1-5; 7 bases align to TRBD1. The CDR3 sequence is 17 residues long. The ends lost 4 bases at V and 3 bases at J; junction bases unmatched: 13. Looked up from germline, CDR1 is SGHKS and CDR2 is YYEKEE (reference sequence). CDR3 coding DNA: TGTGCCAGCAGCCCGAAAGGACAGGTTTCGATCAATCAGCCCCAGCATTTT. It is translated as CASSPKGQVSINQPQHF.

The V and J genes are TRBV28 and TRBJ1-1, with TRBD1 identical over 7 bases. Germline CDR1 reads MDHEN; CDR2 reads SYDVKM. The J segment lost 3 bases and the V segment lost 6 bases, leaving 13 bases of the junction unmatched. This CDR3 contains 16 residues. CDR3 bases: TGTGCCAGCAGCTCAGGGGGGTATCGGCCGTACACTGAAGCTTTCTTT. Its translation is CASSSGGYRPYTEAFF. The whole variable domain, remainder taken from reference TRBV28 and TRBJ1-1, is DVKVTQSSRYLVKRTGEKVFLECVQDMDHENMFWYRQDPGLGLRLIYFSYDVKMKEKGDIPEGYSVSREKKERFSLILESASTNQTSMYLCASSSGGYRPYTEAFFGQGTRLTVV.

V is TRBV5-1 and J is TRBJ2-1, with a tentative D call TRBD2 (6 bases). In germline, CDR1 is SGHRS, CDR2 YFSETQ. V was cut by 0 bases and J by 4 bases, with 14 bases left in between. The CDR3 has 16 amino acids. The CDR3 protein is CASSLVAEATYNEQFF. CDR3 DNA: TGCGCCAGCAGCTTGGTAGCGGAAGCTACTTACAATGAGCAGTTCTTC.